This T cell receptor (beta chain) was found in a study of shared T cell receptors in the human thymus. CDR3 size: 16 residues. Trimming left V 4 bases short and J 3 bases short, with 18 bases between. The germline CDR1 and CDR2 sequences are LGHNA and YSLEER. This table comes from immunoSEQ multiplex PCR, and its TCRdb copy is limited to in-frame clones, with some not included. The repertoire holds 450,000 to 650,000 clones, with roughly 74% as singletons. The sample also formed part of further work on human thymus T cells. From that paper: Having corrective surgery for congenital heart defects, healthy Finnish infants were the ones who donated. Corrective heart surgery yielded the resections from which the thymus tissue came. There appeared to be biased usage of V and J genes in thymic and blood repertoires. Unrelated individuals reportedly shared highly overlapping thymic TCR repertoires.

This clonotype was obtained from a boy in the first two years of life with a congenital heart defect. The specimen sequenced was thymocytes. This sequence joins TRBV4-3 and TRBJ2-5; no firm D call. CDR3 protein: CASSPQKSEYEETQYF. CDR3 nucleotide sequence: TGCGCCAGCAGCCCCCAAAAGAGTGAGTATGAAGAGACCCAGTACTTC.